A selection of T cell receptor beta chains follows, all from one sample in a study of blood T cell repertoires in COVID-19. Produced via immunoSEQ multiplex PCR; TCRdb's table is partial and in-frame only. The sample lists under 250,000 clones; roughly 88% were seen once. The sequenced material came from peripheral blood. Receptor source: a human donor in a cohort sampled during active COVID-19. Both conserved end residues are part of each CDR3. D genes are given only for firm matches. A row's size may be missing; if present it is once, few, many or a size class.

cdr3_nt: TGTGCCAGTACAGGGTTCCTTGGCAATCAGCCCCAGCATTTT
cdr3_aa: CASTGFLGNQPQHF
clone_size: .
j_call: TRBJ1-5
d_call: .
v_call: TRBV28

cdr3_nt: TGTGCCAGCAGGACTAGCGGGCTTTACAATGAGCAGTTCTTC
cdr3_aa: CASRTSGLYNEQFF
clone_size: .
j_call: TRBJ2-1
d_call: TRBD2
v_call: TRBV27

cdr3_nt: TGCGCCAGCAAGATAGCGGGGCAATACAATGAGCAGTTCTTC
cdr3_aa: CASKIAGQYNEQFF
clone_size: .
j_call: TRBJ2-1
d_call: TRBD2
v_call: TRBV5-1

cdr3_nt: TGTGCCAGTGGCTTAGCGGGAGGGGCCTACGAGCAGTACTTC
cdr3_aa: CASGLAGGAYEQYF
clone_size: .
j_call: TRBJ2-7
d_call: TRBD2
v_call: TRBV19

cdr3_nt: TGCGCCAGCAGCACGGAACCCAGGGGATTTGGCACAGATACGCAGTATTTT
cdr3_aa: CASSTEPRGFGTDTQYF
clone_size: .
j_call: TRBJ2-3
d_call: .
v_call: TRBV5-1

cdr3_nt: TGCGCCAGCAGTGGATTGAGCGGGAATGAGAAAAACATTCAGTACTTC
cdr3_aa: CASSGLSGNEKNIQYF
clone_size: few
j_call: TRBJ2-4
d_call: TRBD2
v_call: TRBV10-1

cdr3_nt: TGTGCCAGCAGCTTAGAAAACCCCGGCTCCCGGACATTCAATGAGCAGTTCTTC
cdr3_aa: CASSLENPGSRTFNEQFF
clone_size: .
j_call: TRBJ2-1
d_call: .
v_call: TRBV7-6

cdr3_nt: TGTGCCACCAGCTCGCCGGGACTTAGGGAGACCCAGTACTTC
cdr3_aa: CATSSPGLRETQYF
clone_size: .
j_call: TRBJ2-5
d_call: .
v_call: TRBV15

cdr3_nt: TGCGCCAGCAGTGATGGTAGAGGATCGGACACTGAAGCTTTCTTT
cdr3_aa: CASSDGRGSDTEAFF
clone_size: few
j_call: TRBJ1-1
d_call: .
v_call: TRBV10-2

cdr3_nt: TGTGCCAGCAGTTTCGGCAGGGGCTATGGCTACACCTTC
cdr3_aa: CASSFGRGYGYTF
clone_size: .
j_call: TRBJ1-2
d_call: .
v_call: TRBV12-3/TRBV12-4

cdr3_nt: TGTGCCAGCAGAATTACAGGAGTTTTATATGGCTACACCTTC
cdr3_aa: CASRITGVLYGYTF
clone_size: .
j_call: TRBJ1-2
d_call: .
v_call: TRBV28

cdr3_nt: TGCGCCAGCAGCCAAGGGGCCGGGACAGGGACCTACGAGCAGTACTTC
cdr3_aa: CASSQGAGTGTYEQYF
clone_size: .
j_call: TRBJ2-7
d_call: TRBD1
v_call: TRBV4-1

cdr3_nt: TGTGCCAGCAACCCCGGACTAGCGGGAGGGTCAGATACGCAGTATTTT
cdr3_aa: CASNPGLAGGSDTQYF
clone_size: .
j_call: TRBJ2-3
d_call: TRBD2
v_call: TRBV9

cdr3_nt: TGTGCCAGCAGCCCCAGACAGGGGAGTAGGAACACTGAAGCTTTCTTT
cdr3_aa: CASSPRQGSRNTEAFF
clone_size: few
j_call: TRBJ1-1
d_call: TRBD1
v_call: TRBV14

cdr3_nt: TGTGCCAGCAGCTCACCGGGAGGGCCCTACAATGAGCAGTTCTTC
cdr3_aa: CASSSPGGPYNEQFF
clone_size: .
j_call: TRBJ2-1
d_call: TRBD2
v_call: TRBV7-9

cdr3_nt: TGTGCCAGCAGTAGTAGGGGGCGCGGTGAAAAACTGTTTTTT
cdr3_aa: CASSSRGRGEKLFF
clone_size: .
j_call: TRBJ1-4
d_call: TRBD1
v_call: TRBV7-9

cdr3_nt: TGCGCCAGCAGCTTGGACTCAGGGACAGGGGGGTATGAGCAGTTCTTC
cdr3_aa: CASSLDSGTGGYEQFF
clone_size: .
j_call: TRBJ2-1
d_call: TRBD1
v_call: TRBV5-1

cdr3_nt: TGTGCCAGCAGCTTGGAGGGACAGGGGGGATTACGATTCTCCTACGAGCAGTACTTC
cdr3_aa: CASSLEGQGGLRFSYEQYF
clone_size: .
j_call: TRBJ2-7
d_call: TRBD1
v_call: TRBV5-6

cdr3_nt: TGTGCCAGGAATCGGGATCGGCGGACTAGCGGGAGGTCACGACAACAAGAGACCCAGTACTTC
cdr3_aa: CARNRDRRTSGRSRQQETQYF
clone_size: once
j_call: TRBJ2-5
d_call: TRBD2
v_call: TRBV19

cdr3_nt: TGCGCCAGCAGCCAAGAAGTGCCTAGCGGGAGGCTATACGAGCAGTACTTC
cdr3_aa: CASSQEVPSGRLYEQYF
clone_size: .
j_call: TRBJ2-7
d_call: TRBD2
v_call: TRBV4-1

cdr3_nt: TGTGCCAGCAGCTTGCCCGGGGGTCCAAACTATGGCTACACCTTC
cdr3_aa: CASSLPGGPNYGYTF
clone_size: .
j_call: TRBJ1-2
d_call: .
v_call: TRBV5-4

cdr3_nt: TGCGCCAGCAGCTTGAAGGTGGCCGGCGGCGAGCAGTACTTC
cdr3_aa: CASSLKVAGGEQYF
clone_size: .
j_call: TRBJ2-7
d_call: .
v_call: TRBV5-1

cdr3_nt: TGTGCCACCAGTGACCTCCCCAATGAGCAGTTCTTC
cdr3_aa: CATSDLPNEQFF
clone_size: .
j_call: TRBJ2-1
d_call: .
v_call: TRBV24-1

cdr3_nt: TGCGCCAGCAGCGCGAGACTTTTGAACACTGAAGCTTTCTTT
cdr3_aa: CASSARLLNTEAFF
clone_size: .
j_call: TRBJ1-1
d_call: .
v_call: TRBV5-1

cdr3_nt: TGCGCCAGCAGCTCAGGGACTAACTCCTACAATGAGCAGTTCTTC
cdr3_aa: CASSSGTNSYNEQFF
clone_size: .
j_call: TRBJ2-1
d_call: TRBD2
v_call: TRBV5-1

cdr3_nt: TGTGCCTGGGGAGGACTGGGGAGCTCCTACGAGCAGTACTTC
cdr3_aa: CAWGGLGSSYEQYF
clone_size: .
j_call: TRBJ2-7
d_call: .
v_call: TRBV30

cdr3_nt: TGTGCCAGCAGCTCCGGCCCCCCAGCGTTAAGCTCCTACGAGCAGTACTTC
cdr3_aa: CASSSGPPALSSYEQYF
clone_size: once
j_call: TRBJ2-7
d_call: .
v_call: TRBV27

cdr3_nt: TGTGCCAGCAGCTTTCCTTTGCAGGGGAGTGTCGGGGAGCTGTTTTTT
cdr3_aa: CASSFPLQGSVGELFF
clone_size: .
j_call: TRBJ2-2
d_call: .
v_call: TRBV7-9

cdr3_nt: TGTGCCAGCAGTGAAAACGCCCCAGGGCTAGATCAGCCCCAGCATTTT
cdr3_aa: CASSENAPGLDQPQHF
clone_size: once
j_call: TRBJ1-5
d_call: .
v_call: TRBV6-1

cdr3_nt: TGCAGTGCTAGAGGCAGTGTTGGCTACACCTTC
cdr3_aa: CSARGSVGYTF
clone_size: .
j_call: TRBJ1-2
d_call: .
v_call: TRBV20-1

cdr3_nt: TGTGCCATCAGTTCAGGGGGCAATGAGCAGTTCTTC
cdr3_aa: CAISSGGNEQFF
clone_size: .
j_call: TRBJ2-1
d_call: TRBD1
v_call: TRBV10-3

cdr3_nt: TGTGCCAGTAGTAGAAAGGTCCAGGGCGGGGGAGGTCGTCAACCCTACGAGCAGTACTTC
cdr3_aa: CASSRKVQGGGGRQPYEQYF
clone_size: .
j_call: TRBJ2-7
d_call: TRBD2
v_call: TRBV19

cdr3_nt: TGTGCCAGCAGCCAGGGCCGCTCTGGAAACACCATATATTTT
cdr3_aa: CASSQGRSGNTIYF
clone_size: few
j_call: TRBJ1-3
d_call: .
v_call: TRBV7-6

cdr3_nt: TGTGCCAGCAGCCTAAGAGGGAGACAGGGAGAAAAACTGTTTTTT
cdr3_aa: CASSLRGRQGEKLFF
clone_size: .
j_call: TRBJ1-4
d_call: TRBD1
v_call: TRBV14

cdr3_nt: TGTGCCTGGAGTGTATGGACTAGTGCCCACGAGCAGTACTTC
cdr3_aa: CAWSVWTSAHEQYF
clone_size: once
j_call: TRBJ2-7
d_call: TRBD2
v_call: TRBV30

cdr3_nt: TGTGCCAGCAGTTTTTTTGACAGGGGGTTTCGGGAGCAGTACTTC
cdr3_aa: CASSFFDRGFREQYF
clone_size: .
j_call: TRBJ2-7
d_call: TRBD1
v_call: TRBV28

cdr3_nt: TGTGCCTCTGGGGGCAGAGCCTCCACTAATGAAAAACTGTTTTTT
cdr3_aa: CASGGRASTNEKLFF
clone_size: .
j_call: TRBJ1-4
d_call: .
v_call: TRBV3-1/TRBV3-2

cdr3_nt: TGTGCCAGTAGCGTTGAGGGCAATCAGCCCCAGCATTTT
cdr3_aa: CASSVEGNQPQHF
clone_size: .
j_call: TRBJ1-5
d_call: .
v_call: TRBV19

cdr3_nt: TGTGCCAGCAGCTATTATGGGCCAGGAACAAAAGAGACCCAGTACTTC
cdr3_aa: CASSYYGPGTKETQYF
clone_size: .
j_call: TRBJ2-5
d_call: .
v_call: TRBV5-6

cdr3_nt: TGCAGCGTTGAAACGACAGGGGCCTCCTACGAGCAGTACTTC
cdr3_aa: CSVETTGASYEQYF
clone_size: .
j_call: TRBJ2-7
d_call: TRBD1
v_call: TRBV29-1

cdr3_nt: TGTGCCATCGCAACCGGGACAGGTGGATATGAGCAGTTCTTC
cdr3_aa: CAIATGTGGYEQFF
clone_size: .
j_call: TRBJ2-1
d_call: TRBD1
v_call: TRBV10-3

cdr3_nt: TGTGCCAGCAGGGAACTACTAGCTTACGAGCAGTACTTC
cdr3_aa: CASRELLAYEQYF
clone_size: .
j_call: TRBJ2-7
d_call: .
v_call: TRBV28

cdr3_nt: TGTGCCAGCAGTCCTCGACTAGCGTCCTACAATGAGCAGTTCTTC
cdr3_aa: CASSPRLASYNEQFF
clone_size: .
j_call: TRBJ2-1
d_call: TRBD2
v_call: TRBV27

cdr3_nt: TGTGCCAGCAGTTTATCCGGGACAGGCCCCTACGAGCAGTACTTC
cdr3_aa: CASSLSGTGPYEQYF
clone_size: .
j_call: TRBJ2-7
d_call: TRBD1
v_call: TRBV27

cdr3_nt: TGTGCCAGCAGGGGGGGACAGGGGGCCAGCATTCAGTACTTC
cdr3_aa: CASRGGQGASIQYF
clone_size: once
j_call: TRBJ2-4
d_call: TRBD1
v_call: TRBV2

cdr3_nt: TGTGCCAGCAGCTTAAACAGGGGGAACACTGAAGCTTTCTTT
cdr3_aa: CASSLNRGNTEAFF
clone_size: .
j_call: TRBJ1-1
d_call: TRBD1
v_call: TRBV7-2

cdr3_nt: TGTGCCAGCAGCGTATTGAGTTCTTTCTACAATGAGCAGTTCTTC
cdr3_aa: CASSVLSSFYNEQFF
clone_size: .
j_call: TRBJ2-1
d_call: .
v_call: TRBV9

cdr3_nt: TGTGCCAGCAGCTTAGCCAGGGGAACAGCCCCCTACGAGCAGTACTTC
cdr3_aa: CASSLARGTAPYEQYF
clone_size: .
j_call: TRBJ2-7
d_call: .
v_call: TRBV7-9

cdr3_nt: TGTGCCAGCAGCCCTAAGTTAGGCGGGCGAGGGACCCAGTACTTC
cdr3_aa: CASSPKLGGRGTQYF
clone_size: .
j_call: TRBJ2-5
d_call: .
v_call: TRBV3-1/TRBV3-2

cdr3_nt: TGTGCCAGTAGCCCAGGGGCCGTTGAAGCTTTCTTT
cdr3_aa: CASSPGAVEAFF
clone_size: .
j_call: TRBJ1-1
d_call: .
v_call: TRBV19

cdr3_nt: TGTGCCAGCAGCTTAGGCGGCGGCCTTAGGAATGAGCAGTTCTTC
cdr3_aa: CASSLGGGLRNEQFF
clone_size: .
j_call: TRBJ2-1
d_call: .
v_call: TRBV11-2